These 20 T cell receptor beta chains were all obtained from the same sample, sequenced in a study of Ad26.COV2.S vaccination and SARS-CoV-2 variants. TCRdb keeps only in-frame clones here, not all; method: immunoSEQ multiplex PCR. The sample has 250,000 to 300,000 clones, around 87% seen once. Treatment here: approximately 18 received Ad26.COV2.S at low or high dose, single or two shots; roughly five received placebo; per-sample allocation not given. Sampling was done on day 63 after the first vaccine or placebo injection. This sample comprised peripheral blood, obtained in a trial of Ad26.COV2.S vaccine versus placebo. These TCRs come from a person aged 18-60 years who received the Ad26.COV2.S COVID-19 vaccine or a placebo.

This clone was picked up one time. Here the CDR3 DNA reads TGTGCCAGCATCCCGGGACAGGGTCTTGGGGAGACCCAGTACTTC. Residues: CASIPGQGLGETQYF. The chain links TRBV6-5 to TRBJ2-5; 9 bases are a match to TRBD1. The V gene's germline CDR1 is MNHEY and CDR2 SVGAGI. This CDR3 comprises 15 residues. V was clipped by 7 bases and J by 5 bases; unmatched bases: 11.

The chain uses TRBV7-2 and TRBJ2-7; 8 bases fit TRBD2. The CDR3 loop spans 15 amino acids. Trimming removed 4 bases from V and 0 bases from J; junction bases left unmatched: 5. In germline, CDR1 is SGHTA, CDR2 FQGNSA. The CDR3 region has the DNA TGTGCCAGCAGCTACGGGGGGGGCAGCTCCTACGAGCAGTACTTC. This translates into CASSYGGGSSYEQYF. Looking up the rest from reference TRBV7-2 and TRBJ2-7 gives the full variable domain: GAGVSQSPSNKVTEKGKDVELRCDPISGHTALYWYRQSLGQGLEFLIYFQGNSAPDKSGLPSDRFSAERTGGSVSTLTIQRTQQEDSAVYLCASSYGGGSSYEQYFGPGTRLTVT.

The chain uses TRBV6-1 and TRBJ2-1; D possibly corresponds to TRBD1 (6 bases). This CDR3 is built from 18 residues. Germline V CDR1 and CDR2: MNHNS, SASEGT. V was cut by 8 bases and J by 6 bases, with 29 bases left in between. The CDR3 DNA reads as TGTGCCAGCGGTGCCTCGGGACAAATCCTACAGCCCTCCAATGAGCAGTTCTTC. Protein: CASGASGQILQPSNEQFF.

V and J are TRBV5-6 and TRBJ2-7; TRBD1 is a possible D gene (5 bases). The V and J ends lost 1 base and 3 bases respectively, with 11 bases between them. The CDR3 extends over 14 amino acids. Germline V CDR1 and CDR2: SGHDT, YYEEEE. CDR3 coding DNA: TGTGCCAGCAGCTTGCCAGGGCTGTTCTACGAGCAGTACTTC. This translates into CASSLPGLFYEQYF.

A note on this clone: The sample carries other DNA sequences with the same CDR3. In nucleotides, the CDR3 is TGCAGCGTCGCCCCCCGGATGAACACTGAAGCTTTCTTT. Translating it yields CSVAPRMNTEAFF. This chain joins TRBV29-1 and TRBJ1-1; D gene unclear. The CDR3 is 13 residues long. CDR1 is SQVTM and CDR2 is ANQGSEA in the germline V gene. Trimming shortened V by 6 bases and J by 0 bases, and 11 bases separated the two germline ends.

The gene calls are TRBV18 and TRBJ2-7; 9 bases are a match to TRBD1. CDR1 KGHSH and CDR2 LQKENI come from the germline V gene. The CDR3 extends over 21 amino acids. The V segment lost 0 bases and the J segment 2 bases; nucleotides outside the gene matches: 20. The CDR3 sequence: CASSPPQGGQGSKGLPYEQYF. The DNA for the CDR3 is TGTGCCAGCTCACCACCTCAAGGGGGACAGGGATCGAAAGGTTTGCCCTACGAGCAGTACTTC. The variable domain in full, completed from reference TRBV18 and TRBJ2-7, reads NAGVMQNPRHLVRRRGQEARLRCSPMKGHSHVYWYRQLPEEGLKFMVYLQKENIIDESGMPKERFSAEFPKEGPSILRIQQVVRGDSAAYFCASSPPQGGQGSKGLPYEQYFGPGTRLTVT.

Concerning this clone: In the same sample, other DNA sequences code for this CDR3. The chain uses TRBV7-9 and TRBJ1-2, with a tentative D call TRBD1 (5 bases). This CDR3 is 12 amino acids long. Per the germline V gene, CDR1 is SEHNR and CDR2 is FQNEAQ (reference sequence). Trimming cost V 9 bases and J 0 bases, with 8 bases left between them. The CDR3, as DNA: TGTGCCAGTTCCAGGGCTAACTATGGCTACACCTTC. As protein: CASSRANYGYTF.

The chain joins TRBV5-1 to TRBJ2-1, with 8 nucleotides matching TRBD1. Germline lookup yields CDR1 SGHRS and CDR2 YFSETQ. The CDR3 has 14 residues. The V and J ends lost 4 bases and 4 bases, in that order; junction bases with no gene match: 4. The CDR3 coding sequence is TGCGCCAGCAGCGAACAGGGGGAATACAATGAGCAGTTCTTC. Translated, it gives CASSEQGEYNEQFF.

The chain is built from TRBV30 and TRBJ2-7; 9 nucleotides align to TRBD1. The CDR3 runs to 14 residues. The germline V gene has CDR1 GTSNPN and CDR2 SVGIG (reference sequence). After removal of 5 bases from V and 2 bases from J, the junction contained 7 bases not matched to a gene. The CDR3 loop reads CAWSVDRGPYEQYF. In nucleotides, the CDR3 is TGTGCCTGGTCCGTGGACAGGGGCCCCTACGAGCAGTACTTC.

V and J are TRBV6-2 or TRBV6-3 and TRBJ2-3; 13 nucleotides match TRBD2. This CDR3 is 17 amino acids long. Germline V lookup: CDR1 MNHEY, CDR2 SVGEGT. J gave up 0 bases and V 6 bases, and 6 bases lay outside the gene matches. CDR3 nucleotides: TGTGCCAGCAGCTCGGGACTAGCGGGGTCTAGCACAGATACGCAGTATTTT. It yields the protein CASSSGLAGSSTDTQYF.

This clone was seen ten or more times. This chain uses TRBV4-2 with TRBJ1-3, with D perhaps matching TRBD1 (5 bases). Trimming left V 2 bases short and J 1 base short, with 15 bases between. CDR3 length: 17 residues. Looked up from germline, CDR1 is LGHNA and CDR2 is YNFKEQ. The CDR3 spells CASSQIFRQLSGNTIYF. CDR3 DNA: TGTGCCAGCAGCCAAATCTTCAGACAGCTTTCTGGAAACACCATATATTTT.

V is TRBV30 and J is TRBJ2-1, with 11 bases fitting TRBD2. Losses at the gene ends were 1 base for V and 5 bases for J; bases not matched to a gene: 7. CDR3 length: 16 residues. CDR1 and CDR2 from the germline V gene are GTSNPN and SVGIG (reference sequence). CDR3 DNA: TGTGCCTGGAGTGGACTAGCGGGAAGGACCCACAATGAGCAGTTCTTC. Residues: CAWSGLAGRTHNEQFF. The whole variable domain, filled in from reference TRBV30 and TRBJ2-1, reads SQTIHQWPATLVQPVGSPLSLECTVEGTSNPNLYWYRQAAGRGLQLLFYSVGIGQISSEVPQNLSASRPQDRQFILSSKKLLLSDSGFYLCAWSGLAGRTHNEQFFGPGTRLTVL.

This chain uses TRBV7-2 with TRBJ2-3, with unresolved D. V was clipped by 5 bases and J by 4 bases, with 7 bases between them. The CDR3 sequence is 12 residues long. In germline, CDR1 is SGHTA, CDR2 FQGNSA. CDR3 loop: CASSRPADTQYF. The CDR3, as DNA: TGTGCCAGCAGCCGACCCGCAGATACGCAGTATTTT.

V usage is TRBV3-1 (or the pseudogene TRBV3-2) and J usage is TRBJ2-5; TRBD2 agrees at 11 bases. The CDR3 consists of 14 residues. Trimming at V came to 9 bases and at J to 0 bases, leaving 3 bases not matched to a gene. Germline V CDR1 and CDR2: LGHDT, YNNKEL (reference sequence). CDR3 in DNA: TGTGCCAGTAAGACTAGCGGGGACCAAGAGACCCAGTACTTC. Translation gives CASKTSGDQETQYF.

The V call is TRBV21-1, the J call TRBJ1-5; whether TRBD1, the table's D call, matches the DNA was not checked. TRBV21-1 corresponds to a pseudogene. The CDR3 loop spans 15 amino acids. The DNA of the CDR3 is TGTGCCAGCAGCCCCCCGGGGACAGGGCATCAGCCCCAGCATTTT. Translating gives CASSPPGTGHQPQHF.

The gene calls are TRBV19 and TRBJ1-1, with D possibly matching TRBD1 (5 bases). V shed 3 bases and J shed 6 bases, with 14 bases lying between them. This CDR3 has 14 amino acids. Germline CDR1 LNHDA, CDR2 SQIVND (reference sequence). In nucleotides, the CDR3 is TGTGCCAGTAGTATGTCGAATCGGGGGGCTGAAGCTTTCTTT. Its translation: CASSMSNRGAEAFF.

The chain recombines TRBV11-2 with TRBJ2-3, with 7 bases matching TRBD1. V gave up 5 bases and J gave up 4 bases; unmatched junction bases: 9. CDR1 and CDR2 (germline): SGHAT, FQNNGV. The CDR3 is 15 amino acids. The CDR3 nucleotides are TGTGCCAGCAGCCCGACAGGGTACGCTGCAGATACGCAGTATTTT. Amino acid sequence: CASSPTGYAADTQYF.

This clone was counted a single time. This chain connects TRBV27 to TRBJ2-7, with D possibly matching TRBD2 (6 bases). Between the trimmed V and J ends, which lost 11 bases and 5 bases, there was a span of 13 bases. Looked up from germline, CDR1 is MNHEY and CDR2 is SMNVEV (reference sequence). The CDR3 is made up of 11 amino acids. The CDR3 is CAASRGNEQYF. The DNA of the CDR3 is TGTGCCGCCAGTCGGGGGAACGAGCAGTACTTC.

The chain employs TRBV12-5 and TRBJ2-7, with D tentatively TRBD1 or TRBD2 (5 bases each). Deletions cut 1 base from V and 0 bases from J, with 10 bases between. CDR1 and CDR2 from the germline V gene are LGHNT and FRNRAP. The CDR3 is 15 residues long. CDR3 amino acids: CASGLAGTHSYEQYF. In DNA form, the CDR3 reads TGTGCTAGTGGTTTGGCCGGGACCCACTCCTACGAGCAGTACTTC.

The rearrangement uses TRBV6-2 or TRBV6-3 and TRBJ2-1, with D possibly TRBD2 on 7 matching bases. CDR3 length: 15 residues. Germline V gene sequence: CDR1 MNHEY, CDR2 SVGEGT. With 0 bases removed from V and 2 bases from J, the gap between germline ends came to 8 bases. Here the CDR3 DNA reads TGTGCCAGCAGTTACTCGGGGGGGCCCTACAATGAGCAGTTCTTC. Translating it yields CASSYSGGPYNEQFF.